Following are 12 T cell receptor beta chains from one sample sequenced in a study of blood T cell repertoires in COVID-19. The data were produced by immunoSEQ multiplex PCR, yet TCRdb's version contains in-frame clones alone and is incomplete. The table lists more than 85,000 clones, 75% to 90% of them singletons, with under 3.5% in the top ten. The specimen was peripheral blood. The receptors shown here come from a woman aged 65 to 85 with acute or convalescent COVID-19.

The gene calls are TRBV15 and TRBJ1-4, with D unclear. The CDR3 has 16 residues. The V gene's germline CDR1 is LNHNV and CDR2 YYDKDF (reference sequence). Trimming took off 1 base at V and 7 bases at J, with 16 bases between the two ends. The CDR3, as DNA: TGTGCCACCAGCAGAGTTGGAGGGCCCGGGAGTGAAAAACTGTTTTTT. Amino acid sequence: CATSRVGGPGSEKLFF. Together with reference TRBV15 and TRBJ1-4, the CDR3 gives the full variable domain: DAMVIQNPRYQVTQFGKPVTLSCSQTLNHNVMYWYQQKSSQAPKLLFHYYDKDFNNEADTPDNFQSRRPNTSFCFLDIRSPGLGDTAMYLCATSRVGGPGSEKLFFGSGTQLSVL.

The rearrangement uses TRBV3-1 (or the pseudogene TRBV3-2) and TRBJ2-1; no firm D call. Germline V gives CDR1 LGHDT, CDR2 YNNKEL (reference sequence). V was shortened by 1 base and J by 9 bases, with 13 bases between the two germline ends. The CDR3 has 14 amino acids. CDR3 protein: CASSQGSNSGEQFF. The CDR3, as DNA: TGTGCCAGCAGCCAAGGAAGCAATTCCGGTGAGCAGTTCTTC.

The V gene is TRBV10-2, the J gene TRBJ1-4; D perhaps matches TRBD1 (5 bases). This CDR3 is built from 13 residues. Germline assignment: CDR1 WSHSY and CDR2 SAAADI. V shed 5 bases and J shed 3 bases, with 7 bases lying between them. The CDR3 DNA reads TGCGCCAGCAGTCAGGGCTCTAATGAAAAACTGTTTTTT. Translated, it gives CASSQGSNEKLFF.

This rearrangement joins TRBV18 to TRBJ1-4; the D is unclear. The V gene lost 0 bases and the J gene lost 8 bases, with 10 bases spanning the gap. The CDR3 has 14 amino acids. Germline values: CDR1 KGHSH, CDR2 LQKENI. The CDR3 spells CASSPPNREEKLFF. CDR3 sequence (DNA): TGTGCCAGCTCACCACCCAACAGAGAAGAAAAACTGTTTTTT.

V is TRBV3-1 (or the pseudogene TRBV3-2) and J is TRBJ2-5, with TRBD2 matching 9 bases. The germline V gene encodes CDR1 LGHDT and CDR2 YNNKEL (reference sequence). V lost 0 bases, J lost 3 bases, and 8 bases stayed unmatched. This CDR3 contains 17 residues. This chain's CDR3 is CASSQDYAGGPKETQYF. DNA of the CDR3: TGTGCCAGCAGCCAAGATTACGCGGGAGGGCCTAAAGAGACCCAGTACTTC.

This clone has only one observation. The rearrangement joins TRBV9 to TRBJ2-2; a possible D gene is TRBD1 (5 bases). The length of the CDR3 is 13 residues. V lost 6 bases and J lost 4, with 10 bases in between. Germline V gene data show CDR1 as SGDLS and CDR2 as YYNGEE. The CDR3, as DNA: TGTGCCAGCACGAACAGGCTCACCGGGGAGCTGTTTTTT. Translated, it gives CASTNRLTGELFF.

The chain is built from TRBV6-5 and TRBJ2-7; TRBD1 aligns across 7 bases. CDR3 size: 15 residues. Looked up from germline, CDR1 is MNHEY and CDR2 is SVGAGI. With 0 bases clipped from V and 1 base from J, the junction kept 3 bases outside the gene matches. CDR3 sequence (DNA): TGTGCCAGCAGTTACTCGAACAGGGGATCCTACGAGCAGTACTTC. This codes for CASSYSNRGSYEQYF.

V gene TRBV28 combines with J gene TRBJ1-4; 8 bases are shared with TRBD1. The germline V gene has CDR1 MDHEN and CDR2 SYDVKM. The V gene end was trimmed by 3 bases and the J gene end by 7 bases; junction bases not matched to a gene: 7. There are 15 residues in the CDR3. The CDR3: CASSFDQGAREKLFF. CDR3 bases: TGTGCCAGCAGTTTCGATCAGGGGGCCCGTGAAAAACTGTTTTTT.

In nucleotides, the CDR3 is TGCGCCAGCAGCCAAGATAAGAGCCGGTTTCGGGAGACCCAGTACTTC. Protein sequence: CASSQDKSRFRETQYF. The V and J genes are TRBV4-1 and TRBJ2-5; D gene ambiguous. V dropped 0 bases and J dropped 5 bases, with 16 bases sitting between them. The CDR3 contains 16 residues. Germline assignment: CDR1 MGHRA and CDR2 YSYEKL.

This clone came up once. This chain uses TRBV13 with TRBJ2-5; maybe TRBD2 (5 bases). V shed 5 bases and J shed 0 bases, with 28 bases lying between them. In germline, CDR1 is PRHDT, CDR2 FYEKMQ (reference sequence). The CDR3 spans 20 residues. The CDR3 spells CASSIRNLYQLTGYQETQYF. In DNA, the CDR3 is TGTGCCAGCAGCATACGCAATTTATACCAGCTTACGGGGTACCAAGAGACCCAGTACTTC.

The chain has TRBV28 and TRBJ2-1, with TRBD2 matching over 7 bases. The junction had 16 bases not matched to a gene; V was cut back by 8 bases and J by 6 bases. Germline CDR1 reads MDHEN; CDR2 reads SYDVKM. The CDR3 covers 16 residues. CDR3 nucleotide sequence: TGTGCCAGCTCTCACGTATTAGCGGGCGGATCCAATGAGCAGTTCTTC. The encoded protein is CASSHVLAGGSNEQFF. The full variable domain, rest sourced from reference TRBV28 and TRBJ2-1, is DVKVTQSSRYLVKRTGEKVFLECVQDMDHENMFWYRQDPGLGLRLIYFSYDVKMKEKGDIPEGYSVSREKKERFSLILESASTNQTSMYLCASSHVLAGGSNEQFFGPGTRLTVL.

V gene TRBV15 combines with J gene TRBJ2-5; 9 bases are shared with TRBD1. Germline V gene lookup returns CDR1 LNHNV and CDR2 YYDKDF (reference sequence). V shed 2 bases, J shed 4 bases, and the junction held 5 bases outside the gene matches. The CDR3 runs to 15 residues. The CDR3 reads CATSRQPGQGETQYF. CDR3 bases: TGTGCCACCAGCAGACAACCGGGACAGGGAGAGACCCAGTACTTC.